A selection of T cell receptor beta chains follows, all from one sample in a study of beta chain features in type 1 diabetes. This table comes from immunoSEQ multiplex PCR, and its TCRdb copy is limited to in-frame clones, with some not included. This table has under 550,000 clones, more than 9.5% appearing once. Sequenced input: naive CD4+ T cells from blood. The receptors were sampled from a young woman in good health. Both conserved end residues are part of each CDR3. The order of the fields is V gene, clone size, D gene, J gene, CDR3 DNA, CDR3 protein. A D gene is named only where the DNA matches it firmly. Some rows mark clone size as missing; the rest say once, few, many or name a class of expanded clone.

>TRBV29-1|NA|TRBD1|TRBJ1-1
TGCAGCGCCTGGGACAGAAGTCTGAACACTGAAGCTTTCTTT
CSAWDRSLNTEAFF
>TRBV2|few|NA|TRBJ2-7
TGTGCCAGCAGGGTCGTAACCTACGAGCAGTACTTC
CASRVVTYEQYF
>TRBV30|few|TRBD2|TRBJ2-7
TGTGCCTGGACTGATTTAGGCGGGAGGGCCTACGAGCAGTACTTC
CAWTDLGGRAYEQYF
>TRBV5-1|few|TRBD1|TRBJ2-5
TGCGCCAGCAGCTTGGTTACAGGGGGCCAAGAGACCCAGTACTTC
CASSLVTGGQETQYF
>TRBV11-1|NA|NA|TRBJ2-3
TGTGCCAGCAGTACCGGGACCTTCACAGATACGCAGTATTTT
CASSTGTFTDTQYF
>TRBV7-9|few|NA|TRBJ1-2
TGTGCCAGCAGCTTGGAGATGGGGATTAATGGCTACACCTTC
CASSLEMGINGYTF
>TRBV9|few|NA|TRBJ2-1
TGTGCCAGCAGGGCAGGGGAAAGTAGCTACTACAATGAGCAGTTCTTC
CASRAGESSYYNEQFF
>TRBV29-1|NA|NA|TRBJ2-7
TGCAGCGTTTCGATGGCCCAAAGCTCCTACGAGCAGTACTTC
CSVSMAQSSYEQYF
>TRBV4-3|few|NA|TRBJ2-3
TGCGCCAGCAGGCCTAATGGAGTCGGCAGGGTAACAGATACGCAGTATTTT
CASRPNGVGRVTDTQYF
>TRBV7-9|few|NA|TRBJ2-3
TGTGCCAGCAGCTTAAGGACACTCGCAGATACGCAGTATTTT
CASSLRTLADTQYF
>TRBV7-9|few|NA|TRBJ2-7
TGTGCCAGCAGCCCCGACCCCGTCTTC
CASSPDPVF
>TRBV29-1|few|TRBD1|TRBJ1-1
TGCAGCGCCCCGGACAGGGGGAACACTGAAGCTTTCTTT
CSAPDRGNTEAFF
>TRBV2|few|NA|TRBJ1-2
TGTGCCAGCAGTGAGTCCGGCAATGGCTACACCTTC
CASSESGNGYTF
>TRBV2|few|NA|TRBJ2-5
TGTGCCAGCAAACTCCGGGACACCGGGACCCAGTACTTC
CASKLRDTGTQYF
>TRBV7-8|few|NA|TRBJ2-5
TGTGCCAGCAGGGGCGGACTCCGCGATAAGAGAAGGCAAGAGACCCAGTACTTC
CASRGGLRDKRRQETQYF
>TRBV18|few|NA|TRBJ2-7
TGTGCCAGCTCACCACAGCGGCGGGCGATGCAGTACTTC
CASSPQRRAMQYF